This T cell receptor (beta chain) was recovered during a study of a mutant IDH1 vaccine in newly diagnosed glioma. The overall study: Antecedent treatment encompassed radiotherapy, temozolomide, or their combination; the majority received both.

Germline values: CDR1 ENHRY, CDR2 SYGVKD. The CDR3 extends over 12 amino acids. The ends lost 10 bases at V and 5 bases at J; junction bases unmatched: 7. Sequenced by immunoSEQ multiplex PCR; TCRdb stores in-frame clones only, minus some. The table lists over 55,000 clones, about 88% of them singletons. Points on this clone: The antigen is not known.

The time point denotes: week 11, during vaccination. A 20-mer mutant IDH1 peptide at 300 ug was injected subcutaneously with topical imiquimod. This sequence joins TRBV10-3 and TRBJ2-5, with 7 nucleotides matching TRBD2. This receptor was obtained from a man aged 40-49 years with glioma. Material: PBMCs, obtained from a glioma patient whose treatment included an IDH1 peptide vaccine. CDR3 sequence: CANQREGETQYF. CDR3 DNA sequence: TGTGCCAACCAGAGGGAGGGGGAGACCCAGTACTTC.